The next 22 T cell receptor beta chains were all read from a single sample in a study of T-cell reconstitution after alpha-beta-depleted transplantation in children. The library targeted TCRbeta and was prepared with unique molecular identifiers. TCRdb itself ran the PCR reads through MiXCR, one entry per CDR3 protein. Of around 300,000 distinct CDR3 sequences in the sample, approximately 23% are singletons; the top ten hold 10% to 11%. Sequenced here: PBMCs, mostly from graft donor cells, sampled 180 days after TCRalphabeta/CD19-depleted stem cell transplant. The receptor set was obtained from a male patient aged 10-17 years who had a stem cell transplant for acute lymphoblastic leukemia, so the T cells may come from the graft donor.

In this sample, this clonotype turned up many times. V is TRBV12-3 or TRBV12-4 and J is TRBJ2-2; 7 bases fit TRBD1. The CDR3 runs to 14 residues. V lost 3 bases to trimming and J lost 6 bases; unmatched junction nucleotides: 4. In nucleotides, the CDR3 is TGTGCCAGCAGTTTGGGACAGTCGGCCGGGGAGCTGTTTTTT. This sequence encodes CASSLGQSAGELFF.

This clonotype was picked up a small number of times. The CDR3 sequence is CAISDGGGADTQYF. DNA of the CDR3: TGTGCCATCAGTGATGGGGGAGGGGCAGATACGCAGTATTTT. V is TRBV10-3 and J is TRBJ2-3, with TRBD2 matching 7 bases. Germline CDR1 ENHRY, CDR2 SYGVKD. The junction had 4 bases not matched to a gene; V was cut back by 3 bases and J by 4 bases. CDR3 length: 14 amino acids.

The chain's CDR3 is CASSSRTSGDTDTQYF. The CDR3 DNA reads TGCGCCAGCAGCTCCCGGACTAGCGGGGACACAGATACGCAGTATTTT. V gene TRBV5-1 combines with J gene TRBJ2-3, with 12 bases matching TRBD2. After removal of 3 bases from V and 2 bases from J, the junction contained 4 bases not matched to a gene. This CDR3 contains 16 residues. CDR1 and CDR2 (germline): SGHRS, YFSETQ.

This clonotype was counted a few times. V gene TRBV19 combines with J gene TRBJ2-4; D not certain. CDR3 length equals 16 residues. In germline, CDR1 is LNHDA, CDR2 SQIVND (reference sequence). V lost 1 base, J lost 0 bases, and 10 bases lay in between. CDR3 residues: CASSIGRDLAKNIQYF. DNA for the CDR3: TGTGCCAGTAGTATAGGGCGTGATCTAGCCAAAAACATTCAGTACTTC.

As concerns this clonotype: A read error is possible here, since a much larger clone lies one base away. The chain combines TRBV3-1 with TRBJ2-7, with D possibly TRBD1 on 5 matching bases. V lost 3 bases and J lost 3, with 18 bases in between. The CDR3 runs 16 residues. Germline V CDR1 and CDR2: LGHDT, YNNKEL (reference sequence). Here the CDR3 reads CASSHGFSAGYYEQYF. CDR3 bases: TGTGCCAGCAGCCACGGTTTTTCGGCAGGGTACTACGAGCAGTACTTC.

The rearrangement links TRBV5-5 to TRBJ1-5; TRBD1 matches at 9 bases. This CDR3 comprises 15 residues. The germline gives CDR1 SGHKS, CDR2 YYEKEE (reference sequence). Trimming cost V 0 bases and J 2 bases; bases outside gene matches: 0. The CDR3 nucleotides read TGTGCCAGCAGCTTGGGGGACAGGGGCAATCAGCCCCAGCATTTT. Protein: CASSLGDRGNQPQHF.

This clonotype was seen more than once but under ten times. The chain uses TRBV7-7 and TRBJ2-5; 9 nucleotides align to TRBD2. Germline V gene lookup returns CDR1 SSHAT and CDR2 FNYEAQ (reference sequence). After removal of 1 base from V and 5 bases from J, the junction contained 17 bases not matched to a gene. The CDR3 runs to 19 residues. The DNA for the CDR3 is TGTGCCAGCAGCTTAGGGCTAGCGGGACGGGCCCTCCAATCGGAGACCCAGTACTTC. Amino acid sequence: CASSLGLAGRALQSETQYF.

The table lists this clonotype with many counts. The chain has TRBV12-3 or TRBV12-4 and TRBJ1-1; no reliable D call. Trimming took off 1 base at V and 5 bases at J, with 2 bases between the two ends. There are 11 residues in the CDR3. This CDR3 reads CASSLETEAFF. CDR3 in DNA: TGTGCCAGCAGTTTAGAGACTGAAGCTTTCTTT.

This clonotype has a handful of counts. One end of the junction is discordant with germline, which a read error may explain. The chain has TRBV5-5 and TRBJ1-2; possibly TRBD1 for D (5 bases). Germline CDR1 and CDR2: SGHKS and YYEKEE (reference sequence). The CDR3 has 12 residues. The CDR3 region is CASSPRGELLRF. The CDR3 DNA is TGTGCCAGCAGCCCTCGGGGGGAACTTCTGCGTTTC.

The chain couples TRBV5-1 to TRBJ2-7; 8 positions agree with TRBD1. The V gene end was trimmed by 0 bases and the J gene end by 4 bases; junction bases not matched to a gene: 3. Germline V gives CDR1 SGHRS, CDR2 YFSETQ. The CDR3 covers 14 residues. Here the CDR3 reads CASSLGRGRYEQYF. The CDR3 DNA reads TGCGCCAGCAGCTTGGGCAGGGGGCGGTACGAGCAGTACTTC.

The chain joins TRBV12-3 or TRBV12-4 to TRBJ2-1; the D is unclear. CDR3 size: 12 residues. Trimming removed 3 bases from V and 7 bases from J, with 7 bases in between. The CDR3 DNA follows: TGTGCCAGCAGTTTTGTAGCAAATGAGCAGTTCTTC. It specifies CASSFVANEQFF.

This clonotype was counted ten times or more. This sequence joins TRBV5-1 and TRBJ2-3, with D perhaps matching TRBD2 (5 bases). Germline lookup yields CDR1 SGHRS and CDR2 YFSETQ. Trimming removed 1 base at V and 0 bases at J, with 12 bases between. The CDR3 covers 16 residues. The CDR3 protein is CASSLTPSRSTDTQYF. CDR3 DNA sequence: TGCGCCAGCAGCTTGACGCCTAGCAGAAGCACAGATACGCAGTATTTT.

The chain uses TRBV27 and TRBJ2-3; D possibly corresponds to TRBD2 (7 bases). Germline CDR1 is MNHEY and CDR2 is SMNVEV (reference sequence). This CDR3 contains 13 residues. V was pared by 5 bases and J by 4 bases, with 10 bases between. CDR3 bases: TGTGCCAGCAGTCCGGGGGGCGCAGATACGCAGTATTTT. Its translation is CASSPGGADTQYF.

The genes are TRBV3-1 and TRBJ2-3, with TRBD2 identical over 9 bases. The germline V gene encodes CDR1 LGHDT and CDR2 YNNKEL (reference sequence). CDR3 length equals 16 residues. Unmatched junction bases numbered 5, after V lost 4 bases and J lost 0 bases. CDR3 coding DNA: TGTGCCAGCAGCCTTCGGGCGGGAGGGAGCACAGATACGCAGTATTTT. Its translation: CASSLRAGGSTDTQYF.

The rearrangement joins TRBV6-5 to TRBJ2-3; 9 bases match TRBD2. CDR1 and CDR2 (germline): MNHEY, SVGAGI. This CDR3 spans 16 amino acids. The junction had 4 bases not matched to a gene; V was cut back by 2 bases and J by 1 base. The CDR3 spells CASSYTAGGGTDTQYF. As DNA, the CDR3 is TGTGCCAGCAGTTACACAGCGGGAGGAGGCACAGATACGCAGTATTTT.

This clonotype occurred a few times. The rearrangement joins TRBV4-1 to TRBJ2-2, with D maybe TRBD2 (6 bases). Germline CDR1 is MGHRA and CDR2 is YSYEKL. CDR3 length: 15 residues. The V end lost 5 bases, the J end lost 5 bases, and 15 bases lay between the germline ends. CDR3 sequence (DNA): TGCGCCAGCAGCAGCATAGCGGCCCTTACCGGGGAGCTGTTTTTT. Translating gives CASSSIAALTGELFF.

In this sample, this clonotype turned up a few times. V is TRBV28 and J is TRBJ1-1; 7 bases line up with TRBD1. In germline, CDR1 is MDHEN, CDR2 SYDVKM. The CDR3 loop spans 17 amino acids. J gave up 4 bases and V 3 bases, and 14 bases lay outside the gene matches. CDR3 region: CASSFLSERGQSTEAFF. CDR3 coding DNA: TGTGCCAGCAGTTTCTTAAGCGAAAGGGGGCAATCCACTGAAGCTTTCTTT.

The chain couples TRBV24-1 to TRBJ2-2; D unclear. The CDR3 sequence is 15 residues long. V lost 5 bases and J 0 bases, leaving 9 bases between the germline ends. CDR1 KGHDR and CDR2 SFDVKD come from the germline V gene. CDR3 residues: CATSAGSANTGELFF. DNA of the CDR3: TGTGCCACCAGTGCCGGGTCCGCGAACACCGGGGAGCTGTTTTTT.

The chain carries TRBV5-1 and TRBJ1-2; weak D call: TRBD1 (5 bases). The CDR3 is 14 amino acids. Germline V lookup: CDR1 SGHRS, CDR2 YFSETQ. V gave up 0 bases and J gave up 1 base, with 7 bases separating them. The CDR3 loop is CASSLAGGNYGYTF. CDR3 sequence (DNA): TGCGCCAGCAGCTTGGCTGGGGGTAACTATGGCTACACCTTC.

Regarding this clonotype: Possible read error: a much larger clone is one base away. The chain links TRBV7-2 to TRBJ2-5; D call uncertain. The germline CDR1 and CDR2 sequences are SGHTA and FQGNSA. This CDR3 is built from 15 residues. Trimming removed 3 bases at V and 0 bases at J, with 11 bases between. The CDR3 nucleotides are TGTGCCAGCAGCTTCGATCAGGTGTACCAAGAGACCCAGTACTTC. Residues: CASSFDQVYQETQYF.

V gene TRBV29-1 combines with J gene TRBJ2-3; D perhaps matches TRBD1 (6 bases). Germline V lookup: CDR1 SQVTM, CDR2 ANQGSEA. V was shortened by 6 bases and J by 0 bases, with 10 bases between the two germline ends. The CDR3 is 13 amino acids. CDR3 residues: CSVTGYSTDTQYF. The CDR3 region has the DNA TGCAGCGTGACAGGTTATAGCACAGATACGCAGTATTTT.

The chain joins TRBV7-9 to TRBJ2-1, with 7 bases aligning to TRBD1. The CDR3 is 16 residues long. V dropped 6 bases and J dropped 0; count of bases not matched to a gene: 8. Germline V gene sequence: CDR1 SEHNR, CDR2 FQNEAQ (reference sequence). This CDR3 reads CASSYRGPSSYNEQFF. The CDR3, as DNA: TGTGCCAGCAGTTACAGGGGTCCCAGCTCCTACAATGAGCAGTTCTTC.